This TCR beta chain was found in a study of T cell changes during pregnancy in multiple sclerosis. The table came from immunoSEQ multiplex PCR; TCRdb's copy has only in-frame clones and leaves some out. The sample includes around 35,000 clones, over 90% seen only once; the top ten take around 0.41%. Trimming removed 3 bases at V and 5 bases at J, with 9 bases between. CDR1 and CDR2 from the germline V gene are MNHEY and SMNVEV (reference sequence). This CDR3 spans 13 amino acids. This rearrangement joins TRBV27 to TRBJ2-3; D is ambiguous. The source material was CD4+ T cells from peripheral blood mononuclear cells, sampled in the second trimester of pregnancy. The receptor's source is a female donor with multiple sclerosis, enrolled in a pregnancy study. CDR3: CASSFTYRDTQYF. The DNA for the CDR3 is TGTGCCAGCAGTTTCACCTACAGAGATACGCAGTATTTT.